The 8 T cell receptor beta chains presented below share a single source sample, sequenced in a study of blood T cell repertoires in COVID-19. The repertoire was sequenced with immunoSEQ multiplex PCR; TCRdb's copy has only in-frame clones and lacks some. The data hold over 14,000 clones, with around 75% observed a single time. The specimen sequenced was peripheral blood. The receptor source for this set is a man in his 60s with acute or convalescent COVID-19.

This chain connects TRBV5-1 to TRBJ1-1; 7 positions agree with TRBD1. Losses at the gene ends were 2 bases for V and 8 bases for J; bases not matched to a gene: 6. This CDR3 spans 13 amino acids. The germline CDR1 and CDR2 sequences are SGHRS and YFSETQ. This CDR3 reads CASSFDRASEAFF. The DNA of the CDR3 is TGCGCCAGCAGCTTCGACAGGGCCTCCGAAGCTTTCTTT.

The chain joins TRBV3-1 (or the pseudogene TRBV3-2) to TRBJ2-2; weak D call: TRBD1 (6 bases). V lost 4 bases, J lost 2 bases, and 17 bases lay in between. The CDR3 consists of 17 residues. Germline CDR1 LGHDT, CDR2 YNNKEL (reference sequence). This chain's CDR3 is CASSRRKAGANTGELFF. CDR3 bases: TGTGCCAGCAGCCGCCGAAAAGCAGGGGCTAACACCGGGGAGCTGTTTTTT.

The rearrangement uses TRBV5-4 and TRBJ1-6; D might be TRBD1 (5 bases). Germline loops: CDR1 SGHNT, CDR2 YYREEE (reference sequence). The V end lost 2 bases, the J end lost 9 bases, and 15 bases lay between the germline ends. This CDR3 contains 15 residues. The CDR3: CASSLERGIGSPLHF. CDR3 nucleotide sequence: TGTGCCAGCAGCTTAGAACGGGGGATCGGTTCACCCCTCCACTTT.

The CDR3 sequence: CASRSGGGRLKETQYF. The CDR3 DNA reads as TGCGCCAGCAGAAGCGGGGGTGGCAGACTCAAAGAGACCCAGTACTTC. The chain is built from TRBV5-1 and TRBJ2-5; TRBD2 agrees at 8 bases. CDR3 length: 16 residues. CDR1 is SGHRS and CDR2 is YFSETQ in the germline V gene. Losses at the gene ends were 5 bases for V and 3 bases for J; bases not matched to a gene: 12.

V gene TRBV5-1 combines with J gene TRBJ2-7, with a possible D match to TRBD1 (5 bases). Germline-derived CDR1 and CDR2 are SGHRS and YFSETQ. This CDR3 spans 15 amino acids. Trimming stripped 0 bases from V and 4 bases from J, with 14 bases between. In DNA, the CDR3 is TGCGCCAGCAGCTTGGATCAGGGCCCCGTATACGAGCAGTACTTC. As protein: CASSLDQGPVYEQYF. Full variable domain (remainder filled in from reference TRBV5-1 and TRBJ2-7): KAGVTQTPRYLIKTRGQQVTLSCSPISGHRSVSWYQQTPGQGLQFLFEYFSETQRNKGNFPGRFSGRQFSNSRSEMNVSTLELGDSALYLCASSLDQGPVYEQYFGPGTRLTVT.

The CDR3 region is CASSRDRNSNQPQHF. In nucleotides, the CDR3 is TGTGCCAGTAGTCGAGACAGAAATAGCAATCAGCCCCAGCATTTT. This rearrangement joins TRBV19 to TRBJ1-5; TRBD1 might be the D (5 bases). The CDR3 consists of 15 residues. Germline lookup yields CDR1 LNHDA and CDR2 SQIVND (reference sequence). Trimming shortened V by 5 bases and J by 0 bases, and 11 bases separated the two germline ends.

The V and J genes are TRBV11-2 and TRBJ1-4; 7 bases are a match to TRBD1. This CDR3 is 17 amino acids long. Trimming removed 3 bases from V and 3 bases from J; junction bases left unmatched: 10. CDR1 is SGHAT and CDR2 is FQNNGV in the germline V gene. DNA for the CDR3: TGTGCCAGCAGCTTCCCGATGAGGGACAGATCTAATGAAAAACTGTTTTTT. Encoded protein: CASSFPMRDRSNEKLFF.

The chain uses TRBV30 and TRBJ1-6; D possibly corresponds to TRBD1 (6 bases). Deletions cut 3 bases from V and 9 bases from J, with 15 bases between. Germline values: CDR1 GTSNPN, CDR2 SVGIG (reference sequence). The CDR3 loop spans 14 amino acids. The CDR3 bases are TGTGCCTGGAGGGGCCCAGGGGATGGTTCACCCCTCCACTTT. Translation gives CAWRGPGDGSPLHF.